The TCR beta chain under discussion was sequenced for a study of blood T cell repertoires in COVID-19 (dated by TCRdb to about 2020). Study-wide context: Samples from collaborators originated in the United States, Italy and Spain and spanned both the acute and convalescent phases of COVID-19. The dataset comprised deeply sampled blood TCRbeta repertoires from subjects exposed to, actively infected with, or recovered from COVID-19. The sample metadata nearly always contained a de-identified subject ID, COVID-19 status, age in years and sex. The material from the prospective study consisted of cDNA or gDNA derived from T cells, B-cell-depleted T cells, or PBMCs. Where HLA class I and class II types were available, the types were taken from metadata supplied by the sample provider, not from assay-based typing. The repertoires were made available in a free public database intended to serve as a resource for research on the immune response to SARS-CoV-2. Samples were obtained from the ongoing ImmuneRACE study (first 160 participants) and from about 1,300 subjects provided by 6 global collaborators. Summary of the overall study and its limitations: How much clinical and demographic metadata was included differed by source and by participant, and the metadata was provided uncurated.

TCRbeta CDR3 regions were amplified from genomic DNA by means of the immunoSEQ Assay, a bias-controlled multiplex PCR. The authors' analysis ran thus. The number of nucleated cells in each sample was estimated by amplification of reference gene primers within the assay. To quantify the absolute abundance of each unique TCRbeta CDR3 rearrangement, sequence reads were collapsed and filtered. For each sample, productive Simpson clonality was calculated as the square root of Simpson's diversity index over productive rearrangements. TCRdb limited this immuneACCESS table to in-frame rearrangements with V and J called. A share of clones is missing; checked studies link under half to unresolved V genes, and the rest is unexplained. V, J and clone size are those of that table, while D and trimming were read from the DNA. A total of 100,000 to 150,000 clones appear in this sample, 90% of them only once. 3.5% to 4% of the sample comes from the top ten.

Its CDR3 holds 14 amino acids, cysteine through phenylalanine. The CDR3 DNA has 42 bases and is translated from base 1. Per the germline V gene (reference sequence), LNHDA is the CDR1 and SQIVND is the CDR2. Relative to germline, V is 6 bases shorter and J is 3 bases shorter, with 11 bases between their ends. One collaborating source in Seattle enrolled patients during active infection and followed them longitudinally through the course of disease. The collaborating institutions used their own protocols to collect whole blood in K2EDTA tubes. For TCRbeta analysis, collaborators shipped samples as frozen whole blood, isolated PBMCs, or DNA extracted from either of those sample types. With respect to this clone: What this receptor recognizes is not known. One base away there is no much larger clone; base qualities are not given.

The chain is assembled from TRBV19 and TRBJ2-2, with a tentative D gene TRBD2 over 6 matching bases. This receptor was obtained from a woman aged 55-69 years with COVID-19, enrolled during active disease. The sample was peripheral blood. The nucleotide sequence is TGTGCCAGTAGATCGGGCGGGGACACCGGGGAGCTGTTTTTT. Translated, this gives CASRSGGDTGELFF. The CDR3, completed at both ends by the reference TRBV19 and TRBJ2-2 genes, gives the full variable domain DGGITQSPKYLFRKEGQNVTLSCEQNLNHDAMYWYRQDPGQGLRLIYYSQIVNDFQKGDIAEGYSVSREKKESFPLTVTSAQKNPTAFYLCASRSGGDTGELFFGEGSRLTVL.